This T cell receptor beta chain was retrieved from a study of human T cells and chemical hapten exposure. For the study at large: For the roughly 24-week duration of the study, patients were given weekly doses of diphenylcyclopropenone on the scalp. The study traced per-sample TCR yield variation mainly to small differences in pooled library volumes.

TCRdb independently ran MiXCR on the RACE reads; one entry per CDR3 protein. The table shows about 160,000 distinct CDR3 sequences, with 25% to 30% occurring only once. The V segment lost 0 bases and the J segment 3 bases; nucleotides outside the gene matches: 5. This CDR3 is built from 15 residues. Germline V lookup: CDR1 SGHRS, CDR2 YFSETQ. Documented time point: patch test 3, about 24 weeks after DPC sensitization. Treatment reported: therapeutic diphenylcyclopropenone sensitization with weekly scalp DPC. Specimen: whole blood, collected in connection with sensitization to the hapten diphenylcyclopropenone (DPC). This chain links TRBV5-1 with TRBJ2-5, with 7 positions matching TRBD2. This clonotype was sampled from a woman aged 18-35 years with alopecia areata. Some clones in this sample may be carry-over from other donors' samples. CDR3 sequence (DNA): TGCGCCAGCAGCTTGGAAGGGGCGGGGGAAGAGACCCAGTACTTC. This encodes CASSLEGAGEETQYF.